The rows below give T cell receptor beta chains drawn from one sample of a study of control samples from healthy donors and cancer patients. The data were produced by immunoSEQ multiplex PCR, yet TCRdb's version contains in-frame clones alone and is incomplete. The table records fewer than 95,000 clones, about 88% of them present only once. Sequencing was carried out using blood. These receptors were collected from a woman aged 50 to 60 in good health. Each CDR3 is given with its conserved first and last residue. The D gene is left open where the match is weak. Where a row states a size, it is once, few, many or the class of an expanded clone; other rows omit it.

v_call	j_call	d_call	clone_size	cdr3_nt	cdr3_aa
TRBV7-2	TRBJ2-5	-	-	TGTGCCAGCAGGAGGGGCGGACGTCCAGAGACCCAGTACTTC	CASRRGGRPETQYF
TRBV11-3	TRBJ2-1	TRBD2	-	TGTGCCAGCAGGGAAAGCGGGAGGGCGATGGAGCAGTTCTTC	CASRESGRAMEQFF
TRBV9	TRBJ2-5	-	-	TGTGCCAGCAGCCCGTGGACAGTCCAAGAGACCCAGTACTTC	CASSPWTVQETQYF
TRBV6-5	TRBJ2-7	-	-	TGTGCCAGCAACCCCCCTACAGGTTACGAGCAGTACTTC	CASNPPTGYEQYF
TRBV19	TRBJ1-2	-	-	TGTGCCAGTAGTATTGCCCCTTATGGCTACACCTTC	CASSIAPYGYTF
TRBV7-3	TRBJ2-2	-	-	TGTGCCAGCAGCCCGATCGCACGCACCGGGGAGCTGTTTTTT	CASSPIARTGELFF
TRBV4-1	TRBJ1-4	TRBD1	-	TGCGCCAGCAGCCCTCGACAGGGTTCGAATGAAAAACTGTTTTTT	CASSPRQGSNEKLFF
TRBV12-3/TRBV12-4	TRBJ2-3	-	-	TGTGCCAGCAGCCGGCTGGGAGATACGCAGTATTTT	CASSRLGDTQYF
TRBV18	TRBJ2-3	-	once	TGTGCCAGCTCCAGGGCGACAGATACGCAGTATTTT	CASSRATDTQYF
TRBV27	TRBJ2-7	TRBD2	-	TGTGCCAGCAGTTCCCGTGGGGGGGGCTCCTACGAGCAGTACTTC	CASSSRGGGSYEQYF
TRBV5-1	TRBJ2-7	-	-	TGCGCCAGCAGCCGGTTCGGGGCAGGCGAGCAGTACTTC	CASSRFGAGEQYF
TRBV19	TRBJ1-5	-	-	TGTGCCAGTAGCAGGACAGAGTTGGGGCCCCAGCATTTT	CASSRTELGPQHF
TRBV3-1/TRBV3-2	TRBJ2-7	TRBD2	-	TGTGCCAGCAGCCCGGGGTGGACTAGCGGGAAGTACGAGCAGTACTTC	CASSPGWTSGKYEQYF
TRBV6-5	TRBJ1-1	-	-	TGTGCCAGCAGTCCCCGGACAGCGAACACTGAAGCTTTCTTT	CASSPRTANTEAFF
TRBV4-1	TRBJ1-4	TRBD1	-	TGCGCCAGCAGCCAAGGGTTAAAGGGGGCGCATCCGAATGAAAAACTGTTTTTT	CASSQGLKGAHPNEKLFF
TRBV11-3	TRBJ2-3	TRBD2	-	TGTGCCAGCAGCTTGGCGGGAGGTGGTACAGATACGCAGTATTTT	CASSLAGGGTDTQYF
TRBV6-6	TRBJ1-5	TRBD1	-	TGTGCCAGCAGCCTCGGGACAGACAATCAGCCCCAGCATTTT	CASSLGTDNQPQHF
TRBV4-2	TRBJ2-7	TRBD2	-	TGTGCCAGCAGCCAAGAGGGGACTAGGGGGTACGAGCAGTACTTC	CASSQEGTRGYEQYF
TRBV2	TRBJ1-1	-	-	TGTGCCAGCAGGCCGTCGGGAACGGGCGACAGAGCTTTCTTT	CASRPSGTGDRAFF
TRBV21-1	TRBJ1-4	-	once	TGTGCCAGCAGCAAATTTAACACGTACGAAAAACTGTTTTTT	CASSKFNTYEKLFF
TRBV6-6	TRBJ1-2	-	-	TGTGCCAGCAGCTTCGGTCCTAGCTATGGCTACACCTTC	CASSFGPSYGYTF
TRBV13	TRBJ1-2	-	-	TGTGCCAGCAGGAGGGCGGGACGAGATAACTATGGCTACACCTTC	CASRRAGRDNYGYTF
TRBV18	TRBJ1-1	-	-	TGTGCCAGCTCACCACAGGGGTACACTGAAGCTTTCTTT	CASSPQGYTEAFF
TRBV11-3	TRBJ1-6	-	-	TGTGCCAGCAGCTTTCGAAGGGAATCAGACATCGGCTATAATTCACCCCTCCACTTT	CASSFRRESDIGYNSPLHF
TRBV9	TRBJ1-2	-	-	TGTGCCAGCAGTCGATACGGGATGAATGGCCTCTATGGCTACACCTTC	CASSRYGMNGLYGYTF
TRBV27	TRBJ2-3	-	-	TGTGCCAGCAGTTCTTGGAGGGGGGTTGTATCAGATACGCAGTATTTT	CASSSWRGVVSDTQYF
TRBV5-1	TRBJ1-5	-	-	TGCGCCAGCAGCTTGTCATCAGGGGGCAATCAGCCCCAGCATTTT	CASSLSSGGNQPQHF
TRBV19	TRBJ2-1	-	-	TGTGCCAGCAGTGACATTCTAAGCTCCTACAATGAGCAGTTCTTC	CASSDILSSYNEQFF
TRBV7-2	TRBJ1-1	TRBD1	-	TGTGCCAGCAGCACCGGGACAGGGAGTCGCACTGAAGCTTTCTTT	CASSTGTGSRTEAFF
TRBV7-8	TRBJ1-3	-	few	TGTGCCAGCAGCCCCCCCGGCGGGAGCTCTGGAAACACCATATATTTT	CASSPPGGSSGNTIYF
TRBV9	TRBJ2-1	-	-	TGTGCCAGCGGCGCCGAAACGGGGGACGGTGAGCAGTTCTTC	CASGAETGDGEQFF
TRBV18	TRBJ1-4	TRBD1	-	TGTGCCAGCTCACCCGGGACAGGTCCCAATGAAAAACTGTTTTTT	CASSPGTGPNEKLFF
TRBV7-2	TRBJ1-1	TRBD1	-	TGTGCCAGCAGCTTAGACAGGGGGGTGAACACTGAAGCTTTCTTT	CASSLDRGVNTEAFF
TRBV5-8	TRBJ2-5	-	-	TGTGCCAGCAGTTTGGGGGGGGCGCAGACCCAGTACTTC	CASSLGGAQTQYF
TRBV18	TRBJ1-5	-	few	TGTGCCAGCTCACCAAACGGGCAGGGGCTGAATCAGCCCCAGCATTTT	CASSPNGQGLNQPQHF
TRBV4-1	TRBJ1-6	-	-	TGCGCCAGCAGCCCCGTGCTCACCACTAATTCACCCCTCCACTTT	CASSPVLTTNSPLHF
TRBV6-5	TRBJ1-2	-	once	TGTGCCAGCCGGGCGGTCCAAGCAGGTGGCTACACCTTC	CASRAVQAGGYTF
TRBV5-1	TRBJ1-6	-	once	TGCGCCAGCAGCTTGCAGGGCCCTAATTCACCCCTCCACTTT	CASSLQGPNSPLHF
TRBV7-2	TRBJ1-3	-	-	TGTGCCAGCAGCTTACGCCGGGATGCAAACACCATATATTTT	CASSLRRDANTIYF
TRBV7-2	TRBJ1-2	-	-	TGTGCCAGCAGCTCTCGGACGGCGGTTAACTATGGCTACACCTTC	CASSSRTAVNYGYTF
TRBV6-2/TRBV6-3	TRBJ2-7	TRBD2	once	TGTGCCAGCAGTTATGGGCTAGCGGTCTCCTACGAGCAGTACTTC	CASSYGLAVSYEQYF
TRBV12-3/TRBV12-4	TRBJ1-1	-	-	TGTGCCAGCAGTTTAGTTAGTCTCACTGAAGCTTTCTTT	CASSLVSLTEAFF
TRBV27	TRBJ1-6	-	-	TGTGCCAGCAGTTCGCTCAAGGATAGACCGAGCTCCTATAATTCACCCCTCCACTTT	CASSSLKDRPSSYNSPLHF
TRBV19	TRBJ1-2	-	-	TGTGCCAGTAGTCCGAGGGAGGATGGCTACACCTTC	CASSPREDGYTF
TRBV6-2/TRBV6-3	TRBJ1-5	-	-	TGTGCCAGCAGTTACGAGGGTGGTCAGCCCCAGCATTTT	CASSYEGGQPQHF